This T cell receptor (beta chain) is from a study of cytotoxic CD8 clonotypes in ibrutinib-treated CLL. The protocol was immunoSEQ multiplex PCR, while the TCRdb copy is restricted to in-frame clones and leaves out a portion. The sample yields over 150,000 clones, over 60% seen once. This sequence originates from a human donor with chronic lymphocytic leukemia. The specimen comprised PBMCs, sampled after 24 months of ibrutinib treatment.

CDR3 region: CASSPKLLGSYNEQFF. CDR3 DNA: TGTGCCAGCTCACCGAAACTACTAGGCTCCTACAATGAGCAGTTCTTC. The chain combines TRBV18 with TRBJ2-1, with D maybe TRBD2 (5 bases). Trimming stripped 3 bases from V and 0 bases from J, with 12 bases between. CDR3 length equals 16 residues. CDR1 KGHSH and CDR2 LQKENI come from the germline V gene.